This passage covers 18 T cell receptor beta chains from one sample sequenced in a study of blood T cell repertoires in COVID-19. Sequencing used immunoSEQ multiplex PCR; TCRdb keeps in-frame clones, though not all of them. The sample has about 140,000 clones, roughly 88% seen once. What was sequenced was peripheral blood. The receptors stem from a man in his 60s with active or convalescent COVID-19.

J is TRBJ2-2 and V is TRBV19; tentatively, D is TRBD1 (5 bases). V was shortened by 7 bases and J by 6 bases, with 18 bases between the two germline ends. Germline lookup yields CDR1 LNHDA and CDR2 SQIVND (reference sequence). The CDR3 covers 15 residues. The CDR3 region is CASNPSVQGSGELFF. CDR3 DNA sequence: TGTGCCAGTAATCCCTCCGTCCAGGGATCCGGGGAGCTGTTTTTT.

This chain joins TRBV5-1 and TRBJ2-5; D possibly corresponds to TRBD2 (6 bases). Germline lookup yields CDR1 SGHRS and CDR2 YFSETQ. This CDR3 contains 14 residues. Trimming cost V 4 bases and J 2 bases, with 12 bases left between them. The CDR3 reads CASSPAGQQETQYF. The CDR3 nucleotides are TGCGCCAGCAGCCCCGCGGGGCAACAAGAGACCCAGTACTTC.

The rearrangement uses TRBV30 and TRBJ2-7; 12 nucleotides match TRBD2. The germline V gene has CDR1 GTSNPN and CDR2 SVGIG (reference sequence). The CDR3 spans 12 residues. Trimming at V came to 2 bases and at J to 8 bases, leaving 1 base not matched to a gene. The CDR3 DNA follows: TGTGCCTGGAGTCGGACTAGCGGGAAGCAGTACTTC. Encoded protein: CAWSRTSGKQYF.

The chain uses TRBV7-6 and TRBJ2-3, with a possible D match to TRBD2 (6 bases). V was shortened by 3 bases and J by 1 base, with 11 bases between the two germline ends. The CDR3 contains 15 residues. CDR1 is SGHVS, CDR2 FNYEAQ, per germline. CDR3 nucleotide sequence: TGTGCCAGCAGCTTGACTAGTTTGGGCACAGATACGCAGTATTTT. Amino acid sequence: CASSLTSLGTDTQYF.

The J gene is TRBJ1-3, the V gene TRBV11-2; 7 bases map to TRBD1. V lost 5 bases and J lost 0; bases outside the gene matches: 7. Germline V gene lookup returns CDR1 SGHAT and CDR2 FQNNGV. The length of the CDR3 is 16 residues. CDR3 protein: CASSIGQVFSGNTIYF. CDR3 in DNA: TGTGCCAGCAGCATAGGACAGGTGTTCTCTGGAAACACCATATATTTT. Looking up the rest from reference TRBV11-2 and TRBJ1-3 gives the full variable domain: EAGVAQSPRYKIIEKRQSVAFWCNPISGHATLYWYQQILGQGPKLLIQFQNNGVVDDSQLPKDRFSAERLKGVDSTLKIQPAKLEDSAVYLCASSIGQVFSGNTIYFGEGSWLTVV.

V gene TRBV28 combines with J gene TRBJ1-5; 7 bases are a match to TRBD1. J gave up 5 bases and V 1 base, and 14 bases lay outside the gene matches. The CDR3 is 18 amino acids. Germline V gene lookup returns CDR1 MDHEN and CDR2 SYDVKM. The CDR3 DNA reads TGTGCCAGCAGTTTATCAGGGGGGCTAGGGTCATCGGATCAGCCCCAGCATTTT. Encoded protein: CASSLSGGLGSSDQPQHF.

The chain is built from TRBV9 and TRBJ2-2; 7 bases are a match to TRBD1. Germline CDR1 SGDLS, CDR2 YYNGEE. Trimming cost V 0 bases and J 4 bases; bases outside gene matches: 0. CDR3 length equals 14 residues. CDR3 DNA sequence: TGTGCCAGCAGCGTAGCAGGGGGCACCGGGGAGCTGTTTTTT. Residues: CASSVAGGTGELFF.

The J gene is TRBJ2-1, the V gene TRBV2; the D gene is possibly TRBD2 (6 bases). Germline CDR1 reads SNHLY; CDR2 reads FYNNEI. The CDR3 has 13 amino acids. V lost 5 bases and J lost 12, with 17 bases in between. In DNA, the CDR3 is TGTGCCAGCAGTCCTCAGGGACTTCACCGGCAGTTCTTC. This sequence encodes CASSPQGLHRQFF.

The chain recombines TRBV7-8 with TRBJ1-5; D remains ambiguous. The CDR3 is 15 amino acids. Germline values: CDR1 SGHVS, CDR2 FQNEAQ. V was cut by 5 bases and J by 0 bases, with 11 bases left in between. CDR3 nucleotides: TGTGCCAGCAGCCCTACAGATTATAGCAATCAGCCCCAGCATTTT. It is translated as CASSPTDYSNQPQHF.

This chain uses TRBV10-2 with TRBJ2-7; possibly TRBD1 for D (5 bases). From germline, CDR1 is WSHSY and CDR2 SAAADI. With 3 bases removed from V and 1 base from J, the gap between germline ends came to 13 bases. This CDR3 is built from 15 residues. DNA for the CDR3: TGCGCCAGCAGTGACTCGGCCAGGGTGTCCTACGAGCAGTACTTC. This codes for CASSDSARVSYEQYF.

V is TRBV29-1 and J is TRBJ1-4; no reliable D call. Germline V gene data show CDR1 as SQVTM and CDR2 as ANQGSEA. V dropped 1 base and J dropped 11 bases, with 8 bases sitting between them. The CDR3 runs 11 residues. The CDR3: CSVEVVEKLFF. For the CDR3, the DNA is TGCAGCGTTGAAGTGGTGGAGAAACTGTTTTTT.

This chain uses TRBV10-2 with TRBJ1-2, with a weak D call TRBD1 (5 bases). V shed 2 bases and J shed 3 bases, with 10 bases lying between them. Germline V gives CDR1 WSHSY, CDR2 SAAADI. The CDR3 is 14 amino acids. The CDR3 DNA follows: TGCGCCAGCAGTGAGGGCAGGGCAGACTATGGCTACACCTTC. Translated: CASSEGRADYGYTF.

CDR3 DNA: TGTGCCAGCAGTTTGTCGACTAGCGGGAGAGGGAGGGCGCGTCAGCAGTTCTTC. Residues: CASSLSTSGRGRARQQFF. The chain employs TRBV28 and TRBJ2-1; 12 bases align to TRBD2. V lost 3 bases, J lost 11 bases, and 17 bases stayed unmatched. This CDR3 spans 18 amino acids. Germline CDR1 and CDR2: MDHEN and SYDVKM.

This sequence joins TRBV3-1 (or the pseudogene TRBV3-2) and TRBJ2-1; D uncertain. Germline loops: CDR1 LGHDT, CDR2 YNNKEL (reference sequence). This CDR3 has 12 amino acids. Between the trimmed V and J ends, which lost 5 bases and 6 bases, there was a span of 8 bases. CDR3 in amino acids: CASSTHLNEQFF. CDR3 DNA sequence: TGTGCCAGCAGCACTCACCTCAATGAGCAGTTCTTC.

This chain joins TRBV3-1 (or the pseudogene TRBV3-2) and TRBJ2-7, with D perhaps matching TRBD1 (6 bases). The CDR3 has 16 amino acids. V was shortened by 4 bases and J by 5 bases, with 21 bases between the two germline ends. CDR1 and CDR2 from the germline V gene are LGHDT and YNNKEL (reference sequence). This CDR3 reads CASSPWVGRGENEQYF. CDR3 coding DNA: TGTGCCAGCAGCCCCTGGGTTGGCAGGGGAGAAAACGAGCAGTACTTC.

The chain combines TRBV15 with TRBJ1-3; perhaps TRBD1 as D (5 bases). V was cut by 5 bases and J by 0 bases, with 11 bases left in between. Germline V gene data show CDR1 as LNHNV and CDR2 as YYDKDF (reference sequence). The CDR3 totals 15 residues. The CDR3 DNA sequence: TGTGCCACCAGCCCCGGGGGTAGCTCTGGAAACACCATATATTTT. Amino acids: CATSPGGSSGNTIYF.

The rearrangement uses TRBV20-1 and TRBJ1-5; possibly TRBD1 for D (6 bases). Deletions cut 3 bases from V and 4 bases from J, with 13 bases between. Germline assignment: CDR1 DFQATT and CDR2 SNEGSKA (reference sequence). This CDR3 region has 14 residues. In DNA form, the CDR3 reads TGCAGTGCTAGTGACGGGGGGCTAAATCAGCCCCAGCATTTT. This sequence encodes CSASDGGLNQPQHF.

This chain connects TRBV12-5 to TRBJ2-3; D gene ambiguous. This CDR3 has 14 residues. Germline V CDR1 and CDR2: LGHNT, FRNRAP. V was shortened by 6 bases and J by 3 bases, with 13 bases between the two germline ends. The CDR3 reads CASGPGSPTDTQYF. DNA of the CDR3: TGTGCTAGTGGCCCGGGTAGTCCGACAGATACGCAGTATTTT.